The clone carrying this TCR beta chain was detected a few times. The CDR3 extends over 14 amino acids. V dropped 5 bases and J dropped 4; count of bases not matched to a gene: 7. CDR1 and CDR2 (germline): SGHVS, FQNEAQ. The PCR had 60 Vbeta and 13 Jbeta primers. Repertoires were generated with immunoSEQ multiplex PCR, while TCRdb's copy carries only in-frame clones and drops some. The table lists approximately 100,000 clones, 79% of them singletons. The data stem from a study of cytomegalovirus exposure and HLA in healthy donors. The chain couples TRBV7-8 to TRBJ1-1, with 7 positions matching TRBD1. This TCR derives from a female donor in good health and CMV-seropositive. Sequenced: PBMCs. The DNA of the CDR3 is TGTGCCAGCAGCATCACAGGGGTGAGCACTGAAGCTTTCTTT. This codes for CASSITGVSTEAFF.